What follows are 30 T cell receptor beta chains derived from one specimen sequenced in a study of T-cell reconstitution after alpha-beta-depleted transplantation in children. For TCRbeta, the library was prepared with unique molecular identifiers. In TCRdb, the PCR reads were re-called with MiXCR into one record per CDR3 protein. The table includes about 500,000 distinct CDR3 sequences, roughly 33% detected once. The source material was PBMCs from the stem cell graft donor, sampled from the stem cell graft. Source of these receptors: a human donor who donated a stem cell graft to a child with aplastic anemia.

The chain is built from TRBV7-9 and TRBJ2-1, with D maybe TRBD1 (5 bases). CDR3 length: 16 residues. Germline CDR1 is SEHNR and CDR2 is FQNEAQ (reference sequence). The V end was cut by 5 bases, the J end by 8 bases, with 22 bases between. In DNA form, the CDR3 reads TGTGCCAGCAGCCCCCTGATGGGGCGCACCATCTATGAGCAGTTCTTC. Translating it yields CASSPLMGRTIYEQFF.

The CDR3 region has the DNA TGTGCCAGCTCACCCGCCCGGGACAGGGTTAATGAAAAACTGTTTTTT. Its protein is CASSPARDRVNEKLFF. The chain uses TRBV18 and TRBJ1-4; 9 bases are shared with TRBD1. Germline V gene sequence: CDR1 KGHSH, CDR2 LQKENI. With V trimmed by 3 bases and J by 4 bases, 6 bases remained unmatched. The CDR3 has 16 amino acids.

The chain couples TRBV6-1 to TRBJ2-7, with D tentatively TRBD2 (5 bases). The CDR3 spans 15 residues. V shed 6 bases and J shed 0 bases, with 15 bases lying between them. Germline V lookup: CDR1 MNHNS, CDR2 SASEGT. As DNA, the CDR3 is TGTGCCAGCAGGGGGAGTAGACCGAACTCCTACGAGCAGTACTTC. This gives the protein CASRGSRPNSYEQYF.

The chain joins TRBV5-1 to TRBJ1-2; D possibly corresponds to TRBD1 (6 bases). V was clipped by 4 bases and J by 5 bases, with 18 bases between them. CDR3 length equals 15 residues. The germline V gene encodes CDR1 SGHRS and CDR2 YFSETQ. CDR3: CASSPEMTGQYGYTF. The CDR3 DNA reads as TGCGCCAGCAGCCCGGAAATGACAGGCCAGTATGGCTACACCTTC.

This clonotype was picked up a small number of times. The V gene is TRBV5-1, the J gene TRBJ1-1; 8 positions match TRBD1. The CDR3 consists of 17 residues. Germline CDR1 and CDR2: SGHRS and YFSETQ. V was pared by 0 bases and J by 4 bases, with 11 bases of the junction left unmatched. CDR3 nucleotides: TGCGCCAGCAGCTTGGGGCCAGGGGGCGTGGAGGGCACTGAAGCTTTCTTT. It codes for CASSLGPGGVEGTEAFF.

This chain uses TRBV12-3 or TRBV12-4 with TRBJ2-5; the D is unclear. CDR3 size: 13 residues. Trimming shortened V by 3 bases and J by 2 bases, and 7 bases separated the two germline ends. DNA for the CDR3: TGTGCCAGCAGTTTGAACAGACAAGAGACCCAGTACTTC. Translated: CASSLNRQETQYF.

The CDR3 region has the DNA TGTGCCAGCAGTTACACGCAGGTTTATGGCTACACCTTC. Its translation: CASSYTQVYGYTF. This chain joins TRBV6-2 or TRBV6-3 and TRBJ1-2; D is uncertain. This CDR3 is built from 13 residues. CDR1 and CDR2 from the germline V gene are MNHEY and SVGEGT. Deletions cut 2 bases from V and 5 bases from J, with 9 bases between.

V is TRBV24-1 and J is TRBJ2-2; no firm D call. Trimming shortened V by 5 bases and J by 0 bases, and 3 bases separated the two germline ends. CDR3 length: 13 residues. Germline assignment: CDR1 KGHDR and CDR2 SFDVKD. Here the CDR3 DNA reads TGTGCCACCAGTGTAGCGAACACCGGGGAGCTGTTTTTT. Translating it yields CATSVANTGELFF.

V usage is TRBV6-1 and J usage is TRBJ1-2; TRBD1 matches at 7 bases. Losses at the gene ends were 4 bases for V and 1 base for J; bases not matched to a gene: 3. The CDR3 contains 14 residues. Per the germline V gene, CDR1 is MNHNS and CDR2 is SASEGT. The CDR3 sequence is CASSGRQGNYGYTF. CDR3 nucleotide sequence: TGTGCCAGCAGTGGCCGACAGGGTAACTATGGCTACACCTTC.

The chain couples TRBV5-1 to TRBJ1-5; D might be TRBD1 (5 bases). The V end was cut by 4 bases, the J end by 0 bases, with 11 bases between. This CDR3 spans 15 amino acids. The V gene's germline CDR1 is SGHRS and CDR2 YFSETQ. The CDR3 DNA reads TGCGCCAGCAGCCCCTTGGGGGATAGCAATCAGCCCCAGCATTTT. This sequence encodes CASSPLGDSNQPQHF.

The V call is TRBV19, the J call TRBJ1-2, with a tentative D call TRBD1 (6 bases). The CDR3 has 12 residues. V lost 4 bases to trimming and J lost 8 bases, with 11 bases between them. Germline-derived CDR1 and CDR2 are LNHDA and SQIVND (reference sequence). As DNA, the CDR3 is TGTGCCAGTAGTACCGGGGGGGCCGGCTACACCTTC. Translated: CASSTGGAGYTF.

This clonotype has more than one count but fewer than ten. This chain connects TRBV11-1 to TRBJ2-3; 14 bases are shared with TRBD2. Losses at the gene ends were 3 bases for V and 4 bases for J; bases not matched to a gene: 9. The CDR3 has 18 residues. CDR1 is SGHAT and CDR2 is FQDESV in the germline V gene (reference sequence). DNA for the CDR3: TGTGCCAGCAGCTTGACTAGCGGGAGGGCCTTGAGAGCAGATACGCAGTATTTT. It translates to CASSLTSGRALRADTQYF.

V gene TRBV6-1 combines with J gene TRBJ2-2, with TRBD1 matching 9 bases. The CDR3 has 14 amino acids. The germline CDR1 and CDR2 sequences are MNHNS and SASEGT. Trimming removed 7 bases from V and 6 bases from J; junction bases left unmatched: 6. DNA for the CDR3: TGTGCCAGCACTAACGACAGGGGGGCCGGGGAGCTGTTTTTT. This encodes CASTNDRGAGELFF.

The genes are TRBV20-1 and TRBJ2-1; TRBD2 aligns across 15 bases. Looked up from germline, CDR1 is DFQATT and CDR2 is SNEGSKA (reference sequence). The V segment lost 1 base and the J segment 5 bases; nucleotides outside the gene matches: 6. The CDR3 is 17 amino acids. This CDR3 reads CSARGRTSGRAHNEQFF. DNA of the CDR3: TGCAGTGCTAGAGGGCGGACTAGCGGGAGGGCCCACAATGAGCAGTTCTTC.

J is TRBJ1-4 and V is TRBV20-1; possible D gene TRBD1, 5 bases. Germline CDR1 and CDR2: DFQATT and SNEGSKA (reference sequence). CDR3 length equals 14 residues. V shed 5 bases and J shed 4 bases, with 14 bases lying between them. CDR3 loop: CSALKGAVNEKLFF. The DNA of the CDR3 is TGCAGTGCTCTTAAAGGGGCTGTTAATGAAAAACTGTTTTTT.

The sample holds a few counts of this clonotype. The chain uses TRBV4-1 and TRBJ1-1, with 7 positions matching TRBD1. J was trimmed by 4 bases and V by 3 bases; bases with no gene match: 5. The CDR3 contains 14 residues. Germline CDR1 is MGHRA and CDR2 is YSYEKL. CDR3: CASSQQSGGTEAFF. The CDR3 region has the DNA TGCGCCAGCAGCCAGCAATCAGGGGGCACTGAAGCTTTCTTT.

CDR3 in DNA: TGTGCCAGCAGCTTTGACAGGGGAGGGGAGACCCAGTACTTC. Translated, it gives CASSFDRGGETQYF. This sequence joins TRBV5-6 and TRBJ2-5; maybe TRBD1 (8 bases). Germline CDR1 SGHDT, CDR2 YYEEEE. CDR3 length equals 14 residues. Trimming removed 2 bases at V and 5 bases at J, with 13 bases between.

The V gene is TRBV7-2, the J gene TRBJ1-4; 8 bases are a match to TRBD1. The CDR3 extends over 13 amino acids. Germline values: CDR1 SGHTA, CDR2 FQGNSA. Germline trimming cut 6 bases from V and 8 bases from J; bases unmatched to any gene: 5. DNA for the CDR3: TGTGCCAGCAGGACAGGGGTTGGAGAAAAACTGTTTTTT. Residues: CASRTGVGEKLFF.

This clonotype turned up a few times. The chain employs TRBV12-3 or TRBV12-4 and TRBJ1-2; D may be TRBD1 (5 bases). V dropped 3 bases and J dropped 3 bases, with 8 bases sitting between them. The CDR3 is made up of 13 amino acids. Written as DNA, the CDR3 is TGTGCCAGCAGTTTTCGGGGCCACTATGGCTACACCTTC. Translated, it gives CASSFRGHYGYTF.

This clonotype has more than one count but fewer than ten. The chain couples TRBV25-1 to TRBJ1-4; 7 nucleotides agree with TRBD1. CDR3 length: 14 residues. Per the germline V gene, CDR1 is MGHDK and CDR2 is SYGVNS. V lost 6 bases and J lost 6; bases outside the gene matches: 7. This chain's CDR3 is CASRPDREDEKLFF. The CDR3, as DNA: TGTGCCAGCAGGCCAGACAGGGAGGATGAAAAACTGTTTTTT.

This clonotype was recorded a few times. This chain uses TRBV20-1 with TRBJ1-5; no firm D call. V was shortened by 3 bases and J by 4 bases, with 10 bases between the two germline ends. CDR3 size: 13 residues. Germline V lookup: CDR1 DFQATT, CDR2 SNEGSKA (reference sequence). CDR3 in DNA: TGCAGTGCTAGGAGTGCAGCAAATCAGCCCCAGCATTTT. Protein product: CSARSAANQPQHF.

In this sample, this clonotype turned up a few times. The chain joins TRBV12-3 or TRBV12-4 to TRBJ1-1, with D possibly TRBD1 on 5 matching bases. V lost 0 bases, J lost 6 bases, and 11 bases lay in between. The CDR3 has 14 residues. The CDR3 region has the DNA TGTGCCAGCAGTTTAGCGGGGGTGTACTCTGAAGCTTTCTTT. As protein: CASSLAGVYSEAFF.

This clonotype turned up a few times. The rearrangement links TRBV12-3 or TRBV12-4 to TRBJ2-1; D unclear. The CDR3 runs to 12 residues. The V end lost 3 bases, the J end lost 9 bases, and 9 bases lay between the germline ends. CDR3 residues: CASSFADGEQFF. CDR3 DNA: TGTGCCAGCAGTTTCGCCGACGGTGAGCAGTTCTTC.

The rearrangement joins TRBV29-1 to TRBJ1-2; D is undetermined. This CDR3 spans 14 amino acids. V was cut by 0 bases and J by 4 bases, with 12 bases left in between. Per the germline V gene, CDR1 is SQVTM and CDR2 is ANQGSEA. The CDR3 loop is CSVEDPNSLYGYTF. In DNA, the CDR3 is TGCAGCGTTGAAGATCCTAACAGTCTCTATGGCTACACCTTC. Looking up the rest from reference TRBV29-1 and TRBJ1-2 gives the full variable domain: SAVISQKPSRDICQRGTSLTIQCQVDSQVTMMFWYRQQPGQSLTLIATANQGSEATYESGFVIDKFPISRPNLTFSTLTVSNMSPEDSSIYLCSVEDPNSLYGYTFGSGTRLTVV.

The chain carries TRBV5-1 and TRBJ2-1; D is undetermined. From germline, CDR1 is SGHRS and CDR2 YFSETQ. The CDR3 is made up of 17 amino acids. V was trimmed by 4 bases and J by 3 bases, leaving 20 bases between them. The CDR3 here is CASSPSPGTAFYNEQFF. For the CDR3, the DNA is TGCGCCAGCAGCCCCTCCCCCGGCACAGCCTTCTACAATGAGCAGTTCTTC.

This clonotype was found a few times. J is TRBJ1-1 and V is TRBV20-1, with D perhaps matching TRBD1 (5 bases). The CDR3 is 13 residues long. CDR1 is DFQATT, CDR2 SNEGSKA, per germline (reference sequence). Trimming shortened V by 2 bases and J by 3 bases, and 10 bases separated the two germline ends. CDR3 loop: CSARRGADTEAFF. The DNA for the CDR3 is TGCAGTGCTAGACGCGGGGCGGACACTGAAGCTTTCTTT.

This clonotype was seen only a few times. The J gene is TRBJ2-2, the V gene TRBV12-3 or TRBV12-4; TRBD1 agrees at 9 bases. Trimming took 6 bases from V and 8 from J; bases not matched to a gene: 7. The CDR3 is made up of 14 amino acids. CDR3 coding DNA: TGTGCCAGCAGCCCGGACAGGGGAAAAGGGGAGCTGTTTTTT. Translated, it gives CASSPDRGKGELFF.

This clonotype has more than one count but fewer than ten. The rearrangement joins TRBV20-1 to TRBJ2-5; the match to TRBD2 covers 11 bases. After removal of 0 bases from V and 4 bases from J, the junction contained 7 bases not matched to a gene. In germline, CDR1 is DFQATT, CDR2 SNEGSKA (reference sequence). CDR3 size: 16 residues. CDR3 bases: TGCAGTGCTAGAGATTCTAGCGGGAGGTCGGGAGAGACCCAGTACTTC. Its protein is CSARDSSGRSGETQYF.

The genes are TRBV6-1 and TRBJ1-5; perhaps TRBD1 as D (6 bases). Germline V gene data show CDR1 as MNHNS and CDR2 as SASEGT. This CDR3 is 18 amino acids long. Trimming stripped 6 bases from V and 0 bases from J, with 21 bases between. The CDR3 nucleotides read TGTGCCAGCAGCCAAGCACTTACAGGGCCGTATAGCAATCAGCCCCAGCATTTT. Amino acids: CASSQALTGPYSNQPQHF.

The chain uses TRBV3-1 and TRBJ1-1; a possible D gene is TRBD1 (5 bases). Germline V gene lookup returns CDR1 LGHDT and CDR2 YNNKEL (reference sequence). This CDR3 has 16 amino acids. The V gene lost 4 bases and the J gene lost 0 bases, with 15 bases spanning the gap. The CDR3 DNA reads TGTGCCAGCAGCCCTTATACGGGGGTTATGAACACTGAAGCTTTCTTT. It encodes CASSPYTGVMNTEAFF. Drawing the rest from reference TRBV3-1 and TRBJ1-1, the complete variable domain is DTAVSQTPKYLVTQMGNDKSIKCEQNLGHDTMYWYKQDSKKFLKIMFSYNNKELIINETVPNRFSPKSPDKAHLNLHINSLELGDSAVYFCASSPYTGVMNTEAFFGQGTRLTVV.